This TCR beta chain was recovered during a study of beta chain features in type 1 diabetes. The study's findings and limits: Patients' naive, central memory and regulatory TCRB repertoires appeared more alike than those of healthy donors.

Every bit of the isolated RNA underwent reverse transcription, so sequencing read expressed TCRB transcripts. Sequencing was performed with immunoSEQ multiplex PCR; in TCRdb, only in-frame clones are kept and a portion is missing. The repertoire holds 20,000 to 25,000 clones, with 60% to 75% as singletons. The CDR3 spans 13 residues. Germline V lookup: CDR1 SGHNT, CDR2 YYREEE (reference sequence). Unmatched junction bases numbered 2, after V lost 5 bases and J lost 5 bases. In this sample, this clone turned up a few times. What it binds is unknown. The V and J genes are TRBV5-4 and TRBJ1-5, with 9 bases aligning to TRBD1. Specimen: Tregs from blood. This sequence originates from a woman between 35 and 50 years old in good health. The CDR3 region has the DNA TGTGCCAGCAGTAGGGACAGGGATCAGCCCCAGCATTTT. This encodes CASSRDRDQPQHF.